This T cell receptor beta chain was retrieved from a study of beta chain features in type 1 diabetes. In total, each donor contributed a single heparinised blood draw that averaged approximately 120 mL. In germline, CDR1 is MNHNS, CDR2 SASEGT. The CDR3 contains 14 residues. V lost 6 bases and J 9 bases, leaving 18 bases between the germline ends. This clone was found a few times. The antigen remains unidentified. The investigators reverse transcribed all of the isolated RNA, so they sequenced expressed TCRB transcripts. Only in-frame clones appear in the TCRdb table, and some are missing; sequencing was by immunoSEQ multiplex PCR. The top ten clones hold about 0.6% of a sample with 150,000 or so clones, approximately 10% of them seen once. Study-wide points: Shorter templates might be favored by PCR, equally in patients and controls.

This receptor was obtained from a woman aged 35 to 49 in good health. The chain links TRBV6-1 to TRBJ2-1, with D tentatively TRBD1 (6 bases). The sample taken for sequencing was central memory CD4+ T cells from blood. CDR3 coding DNA: TGTGCCAGCAGGTTACTTCCGGACAGCCCTGAGCAGTTCTTC. This sequence encodes CASRLLPDSPEQFF.